These 12 T cell receptor beta chains were all obtained from the same sample, sequenced in a study of shared clonotypes between healthy human individuals. Only in-frame clones appear in the TCRdb table, and some are missing; sequencing was by immunoSEQ multiplex PCR. The table lists around 610,000 clones, about 95% of them singletons. Naive CD8 populations comprised CD45RO-negative cells positively selected for CCR7, excluding terminally differentiated effector memory CD45RA+ cells. The sample taken for sequencing was naive CD8+ T cells sorted from blood. These receptor sequences come from a woman in her twenties or thirties in good health.

The rearrangement links TRBV4-1 to TRBJ2-1; perhaps TRBD1 as D (5 bases). The CDR3 is made up of 16 amino acids. V lost 0 bases and J lost 5, with 14 bases in between. Per germline, CDR1 MGHRA and CDR2 YSYEKL. CDR3 in amino acids: CASSQEGQGQHNEQFF. The CDR3 coding sequence is TGCGCCAGCAGCCAAGAAGGTCAGGGTCAGCACAATGAGCAGTTCTTC.

The rearrangement uses TRBV6-5 and TRBJ2-2; 9 bases are a match to TRBD1. CDR1 is MNHEY, CDR2 SVGAGI, per germline. The trim removed 11 bases at V and 7 bases at J, leaving 14 bases unmatched. The CDR3 loop spans 15 amino acids. CDR3 DNA: TGTGCCCGCACCCTGGGGGACAGGGCTGGCGGGGAGCTGTTTTTT. It encodes CARTLGDRAGGELFF.

The chain employs TRBV7-9 and TRBJ2-2; the D call may be TRBD1 or TRBD2 (5 bases each). Germline CDR1 SEHNR, CDR2 FQNEAQ (reference sequence). V gave up 8 bases and J gave up 5 bases, with 9 bases separating them. CDR3 size: 12 residues. In DNA, the CDR3 is TGTGCCAGCCTTGAGGGGACCGGGGAGCTGTTTTTT. Translated, it gives CASLEGTGELFF.

The chain has TRBV27 and TRBJ2-1; D might be TRBD1 (5 bases). The CDR3 contains 15 residues. CDR1 is MNHEY, CDR2 SMNVEV, per germline (reference sequence). V was clipped by 5 bases and J by 2 bases, with 13 bases between them. Here the CDR3 reads CASSDRPSAYNEQFF. The CDR3 bases are TGTGCCAGCAGTGACAGACCCTCGGCCTACAATGAGCAGTTCTTC.

The J gene is TRBJ2-6, the V gene TRBV13, with a weak D call TRBD2 (5 bases). This CDR3 comprises 15 residues. V lost 1 base, J lost 2 bases, and 6 bases lay in between. Germline CDR1 PRHDT, CDR2 FYEKMQ (reference sequence). In DNA form, the CDR3 reads TGTGCCAGCAGCTTAGCCGGGGCTGGGGCCAACGTCCTGACTTTC. Its translation is CASSLAGAGANVLTF.

The chain carries TRBV27 and TRBJ2-2, with D possibly being TRBD1 or TRBD2 (5 bases each). CDR1 and CDR2 (germline): MNHEY, SMNVEV (reference sequence). V was cut by 6 bases and J by 6 bases, with 20 bases left in between. The CDR3 covers 16 residues. The CDR3 bases are TGTGCCAGCAGGATCCGGGACGCCCGTTCCCCCGGGGAGCTGTTTTTT. This codes for CASRIRDARSPGELFF.

The chain employs TRBV5-6 and TRBJ2-1; 8 nucleotides align to TRBD2. CDR1 and CDR2 (germline): SGHDT, YYEEEE. The ends lost 0 bases at V and 7 bases at J; junction bases unmatched: 3. This CDR3 has 14 amino acids. The DNA for the CDR3 is TGTGCCAGCAGCTTGGGAGTAGCGGGAAATGAGCAGTTCTTC. Its translation: CASSLGVAGNEQFF. The full variable domain, rest sourced from reference TRBV5-6 and TRBJ2-1, is DAGVTQSPTHLIKTRGQQVTLRCSPKSGHDTVSWYQQALGQGPQFIFQYYEEEERQRGNFPDRFSGHQFPNYSSELNVNALLLGDSALYLCASSLGVAGNEQFFGPGTRLTVL.

This chain joins TRBV29-1 and TRBJ2-5; 8 positions agree with TRBD2. The length of the CDR3 is 12 residues. V shed 4 bases and J 4 bases; nucleotides not matched to a gene: 2. Germline values: CDR1 SQVTM, CDR2 ANQGSEA. CDR3 loop: CSVGGGRETQYF. The CDR3 bases are TGCAGCGTTGGCGGGGGGCGAGAGACCCAGTACTTC.

J is TRBJ1-1 and V is TRBV2; 10 nucleotides line up with TRBD1. The V gene end was trimmed by 4 bases and the J gene end by 3 bases; junction bases not matched to a gene: 5. Germline CDR1 and CDR2: SNHLY and FYNNEI. The CDR3 covers 15 residues. The CDR3 is CASSVSGTGDTEAFF. As DNA, the CDR3 is TGTGCCAGCAGTGTTTCCGGGACAGGGGACACTGAAGCTTTCTTT.

The chain is built from TRBV5-6 and TRBJ1-1; D remains unclear. The CDR3 extends over 14 amino acids. Trimming left V 4 bases short and J 6 bases short, with 16 bases between. Germline V gene lookup returns CDR1 SGHDT and CDR2 YYEEEE. In nucleotides, the CDR3 is TGTGCCAGCAGCCCTGGCCGGGCTTTTGCTGAAGCTTTCTTT. Translation gives CASSPGRAFAEAFF.

This clone was found once. The rearrangement links TRBV27 to TRBJ2-2, with unresolved D. Germline V lookup: CDR1 MNHEY, CDR2 SMNVEV (reference sequence). This CDR3 spans 17 amino acids. The ends were cut back, 3 bases at V and 0 bases at J, with 14 bases in the middle. CDR3 region: CASSLDGMRANTGELFF. In DNA, the CDR3 is TGTGCCAGCAGTTTGGATGGAATGAGAGCGAACACCGGGGAGCTGTTTTTT.

The chain has TRBV4-2 and TRBJ2-7, with D possibly being TRBD2 (5 bases). Trimming removed 0 bases from V and 2 bases from J, with 11 bases in between. Per germline, CDR1 LGHNA and CDR2 YNFKEQ. The CDR3 covers 15 residues. CDR3 sequence: CASSQERTGTYEQYF. CDR3 in DNA: TGTGCCAGCAGCCAAGAGAGGACGGGAACCTACGAGCAGTACTTC.